The present TCR beta chain was sequenced within a study of blood T cell repertoires in COVID-19. The CDR3 extends over 13 amino acids. The V end lost 3 bases, the J end lost 5 bases, and 10 bases lay between the germline ends. The germline V gene has CDR1 WNHNN and CDR2 SYGVQD (reference sequence). This table comes from immunoSEQ multiplex PCR, and its TCRdb copy is limited to in-frame clones, with some not included. The sample yields a few hundred thousand clones, 85% to 90% seen once. The sequenced sample consisted of PBMCs or T cells enriched from blood (not recorded which). The receptor was isolated from a woman under 30 who had recovered from COVID-19. This rearrangement joins TRBV10-1 to TRBJ1-1; perhaps TRBD1 as D (6 bases). CDR3 in DNA: TGCGCCAGCAGTGACCAACAGGGTACTGAAGCTTTCTTT. Translating it yields CASSDQQGTEAFF.